The next 10 T cell receptor beta chains were all read from a single sample in a study of blood T cell repertoires in COVID-19. Method: immunoSEQ multiplex PCR; TCRdb's copy keeps in-frame clones and lacks some. Altogether a few hundred thousand clones are present, approximately 87% being singletons, with the ten largest covering roughly 6.2%. The sample consisted of peripheral blood. The receptors come from a man between 60 and 70 years old who had recovered from COVID-19.

A note on this clone: Other DNA variants within this sample encode the same CDR3. The chain links TRBV7-6 to TRBJ1-4; weak D call: TRBD1 (5 bases). CDR3 length: 15 residues. The germline V gene has CDR1 SGHVS and CDR2 FNYEAQ. Trimming removed 1 base at V and 0 bases at J, with 6 bases between. The CDR3 DNA reads as TGTGCCAGCAGCTTAGGACAGTCAACTAATGAAAAACTGTTTTTT. This gives the protein CASSLGQSTNEKLFF.

The chain links TRBV28 to TRBJ2-7, with D possibly matching TRBD2 (6 bases). The CDR3 runs to 15 residues. Trimming stripped 5 bases from V and 4 bases from J, with 18 bases between. Germline lookup yields CDR1 MDHEN and CDR2 SYDVKM. The CDR3, as DNA: TGTGCCAGCAGTCCCCTCGGAGGGATCCTATACGAGCAGTACTTC. It is translated as CASSPLGGILYEQYF.

This sequence joins TRBV29-1 and TRBJ2-1, with TRBD1 identical over 10 bases. V dropped 7 bases and J dropped 8; count of bases not matched to a gene: 5. The germline CDR1 and CDR2 sequences are SQVTM and ANQGSEA. CDR3 length: 12 amino acids. The CDR3 region is CSGGTGDHEQFF. The CDR3 region has the DNA TGCAGCGGTGGGACAGGGGACCATGAGCAGTTCTTC.

This sequence joins TRBV14 and TRBJ1-1; D gene uncertain. The CDR3 has 11 residues. Germline CDR1 and CDR2: SGHDN and FVKESK. V was cut by 4 bases and J by 5 bases, with 5 bases left in between. The CDR3 nucleotides are TGTGCCAGCAGCCCAGGTACTGAAGCTTTCTTT. Its translation: CASSPGTEAFF.

The chain combines TRBV5-1 with TRBJ2-6; D remains unclear. Trimming removed 4 bases from V and 2 bases from J, with 10 bases in between. Per the germline V gene, CDR1 is SGHRS and CDR2 is YFSETQ. The CDR3 consists of 15 residues. The CDR3 nucleotides are TGCGCCAGCAGCCTTCGAGGCCCTGGGGCCAACGTCCTGACTTTC. Amino acid sequence: CASSLRGPGANVLTF.

The gene calls are TRBV27 and TRBJ2-5, with 8 bases matching TRBD1. This CDR3 spans 16 amino acids. After removal of 7 bases from V and 5 bases from J, the junction contained 15 bases not matched to a gene. In germline, CDR1 is MNHEY, CDR2 SMNVEV (reference sequence). The CDR3 nucleotides are TGTGCCAGCAACTACAGACAGGGGACCGGGTTGGAGACCCAGTACTTC. Its protein product is CASNYRQGTGLETQYF.

In nucleotides, the CDR3 is TGTGCCAGCAGCTCCCGCGTGGGGGGTGGAGATACGCAGTATTTT. This encodes CASSSRVGGGDTQYF. The gene calls are TRBV7-3 and TRBJ2-3, with D tentatively TRBD2 (6 bases). The V gene's germline CDR1 is SGHTA and CDR2 FQGTGA. The CDR3 length is 15 residues. The V end was cut by 4 bases, the J end by 5 bases, with 16 bases between.

The chain has TRBV6-1 and TRBJ2-3; the D gene is possibly TRBD2 (5 bases). V dropped 0 bases and J dropped 1 base, with 5 bases sitting between them. The CDR3 is 14 residues long. CDR1 and CDR2 (germline): MNHNS, SASEGT. DNA of the CDR3: TGTGCCAGCAGTGAAGCTAGCGGCACAGATACGCAGTATTTT. Its protein is CASSEASGTDTQYF.

V is TRBV6-5 and J is TRBJ2-7; D perhaps matches TRBD2 (5 bases). The V gene lost 5 bases and the J gene lost 2 bases, with 10 bases spanning the gap. From germline, CDR1 is MNHEY and CDR2 SVGAGI. The CDR3 contains 13 residues. The CDR3 DNA follows: TGTGCCAGCAGTCAGGACTTGCCCTACGAGCAGTACTTC. Translating it yields CASSQDLPYEQYF.

The chain couples TRBV4-3 to TRBJ2-5; TRBD2 aligns across 13 bases. J lost 2 bases, V lost 6 bases, and 6 bases had no gene match. Germline CDR1 and CDR2: LGHNA and YSLEER. The CDR3 spans 16 residues. The CDR3 nucleotides are TGCGCCAGCAGTCCCGGGACTAGCGGGGCACAAGAGACCCAGTACTTC. Protein: CASSPGTSGAQETQYF.